The 17 T cell receptor beta chains in this list originate from one sample, sequenced in a study of cytomegalovirus exposure and HLA in healthy donors. The study ran its PCR with 60 Vbeta and 13 Jbeta primers. Clones were sequenced by immunoSEQ multiplex PCR, and TCRdb holds only the in-frame ones, with some missing. The sample contains roughly 120,000 clones, 81% of which appear only once. Sequences were obtained from PBMCs. The receptors shown here come from a woman aged 25 to 45 in good health and CMV-seronegative.

The rearrangement links TRBV4-2 to TRBJ1-1, with D unclear. Germline loops: CDR1 LGHNA, CDR2 YNFKEQ. The V and J ends lost 1 base and 2 bases respectively, with 14 bases between them. CDR3 length: 16 residues. CDR3 nucleotides: TGTGCCAGCAGCCAAGTCAGCGGAGTGTTAAACACTGAAGCTTTCTTT. Encoded protein: CASSQVSGVLNTEAFF.

The rearrangement joins TRBV29-1 to TRBJ2-3; the match to TRBD1 covers 8 bases. Germline CDR1 is SQVTM and CDR2 is ANQGSEA. Trimming cost V 8 bases and J 1 base; bases outside gene matches: 5. The CDR3 is made up of 13 amino acids. The CDR3, as DNA: TGCAGCACCCAGACAGGGGGCACAGATACGCAGTATTTT. This encodes CSTQTGGTDTQYF.

The chain uses TRBV6-5 and TRBJ2-7; 8 nucleotides line up with TRBD2. Germline CDR1 reads MNHEY; CDR2 reads SVGAGI. The CDR3 spans 14 residues. V dropped 0 bases and J dropped 5; count of bases not matched to a gene: 3. CDR3 loop: CASSYSGTRNEQYF. The CDR3, as DNA: TGTGCCAGCAGTTACTCGGGGACTAGAAACGAGCAGTACTTC.

This sequence joins TRBV14 and TRBJ2-3; D is undetermined. The CDR3 length is 15 residues. Between the trimmed V and J ends, which lost 2 bases and 0 bases, there was a span of 9 bases. The germline CDR1 and CDR2 sequences are SGHDN and FVKESK. CDR3 sequence: CASSQIAASTDTQYF. Here the CDR3 DNA reads TGTGCCAGCAGCCAAATAGCTGCTAGCACAGATACGCAGTATTTT.

V is TRBV7-3 and J is TRBJ1-2; D remains unclear. Looked up from germline, CDR1 is SGHTA and CDR2 is FQGTGA. Trimming took 6 bases from V and 4 from J, leaving 9 bases between them. The CDR3 is 12 amino acids. The CDR3 DNA reads TGTGCCAGCAGTGCGGATTCCTATGGCTACACCTTC. It specifies CASSADSYGYTF.

This clone was counted a few times. The chain joins TRBV4-1 to TRBJ2-2, with TRBD1 matching 10 bases. The V gene end was trimmed by 4 bases and the J gene end by 6 bases; junction bases not matched to a gene: 11. This CDR3 spans 17 amino acids. The V gene's germline CDR1 is MGHRA and CDR2 YSYEKL. The CDR3 DNA reads TGCGCCAGCAGCCCCTTCCTAATTGGGACAGGGGCCGGGGAGCTGTTTTTT. It yields the protein CASSPFLIGTGAGELFF.

The V and J genes are TRBV4-3 and TRBJ2-3; TRBD2 matches at 8 bases. The germline gives CDR1 LGHNA, CDR2 YSLEER. The CDR3 covers 16 residues. Trimming at V came to 0 bases and at J to 3 bases, leaving 5 bases not matched to a gene. The CDR3 DNA is TGCGCCAGCAGCCAAGATTGGGGGACTAGAACAGATACGCAGTATTTT. It encodes CASSQDWGTRTDTQYF.

The CDR3 nucleotides are TGTGCCAGCACTTCGGGACTTAGCAATCAGCCCCAGCATTTT. Its protein is CASTSGLSNQPQHF. V usage is TRBV2 and J usage is TRBJ1-5; TRBD1 might be the D (5 bases). CDR3 size: 14 residues. Germline V gene data show CDR1 as SNHLY and CDR2 as FYNNEI. Trimming left V 7 bases short and J 0 bases short, with 10 bases between.

The chain couples TRBV5-1 to TRBJ1-2, with 9 bases that match TRBD1. J gave up 5 bases and V 7 bases, and 6 bases lay outside the gene matches. The CDR3 has 13 residues. Per germline, CDR1 SGHRS and CDR2 YFSETQ. The CDR3 DNA reads TGCGCCAGCCAACAGGGGGCAGGGTATGGCTACACCTTC. The encoded protein is CASQQGAGYGYTF.

The CDR3 loop reads CASSSRWGLRNEQFF. CDR3 DNA sequence: TGTGCCAGCAGCTCACGATGGGGGCTACGAAATGAGCAGTTCTTC. The chain uses TRBV13 and TRBJ2-1, with D perhaps matching TRBD1 (6 bases). This CDR3 spans 15 amino acids. Germline V gene data show CDR1 as PRHDT and CDR2 as FYEKMQ (reference sequence). Trimming removed 4 bases at V and 7 bases at J, with 17 bases between.

The chain carries TRBV7-2 and TRBJ1-6; D call uncertain. CDR3 length: 15 amino acids. Germline CDR1 and CDR2: SGHTA and FQGNSA. Trimming took off 4 bases at V and 0 bases at J, with 7 bases between the two ends. The chain's CDR3 is CASSSLSSYNSPLHF. The CDR3 DNA is TGTGCCAGCAGCTCCCTGAGCTCCTATAATTCACCCCTCCACTTT.

The chain employs TRBV19 and TRBJ1-1; 8 bases match TRBD1. This CDR3 region has 16 residues. In germline, CDR1 is LNHDA, CDR2 SQIVND (reference sequence). The V and J ends lost 7 bases and 2 bases, in that order; junction bases with no gene match: 12. This CDR3 is CASTPGQGFYNTEAFF. The CDR3 DNA sequence: TGTGCCAGTACCCCCGGACAGGGATTTTATAACACTGAAGCTTTCTTT. Complete variable domain (other parts from reference TRBV19 and TRBJ1-1): DGGITQSPKYLFRKEGQNVTLSCEQNLNHDAMYWYRQDPGQGLRLIYYSQIVNDFQKGDIAEGYSVSREKKESFPLTVTSAQKNPTAFYLCASTPGQGFYNTEAFFGQGTRLTVV.

This clone was detected once. The chain has TRBV5-1 and TRBJ2-7; 12 nucleotides align to TRBD2. The CDR3 covers 14 residues. The germline V gene encodes CDR1 SGHRS and CDR2 YFSETQ. J gave up 5 bases and V 4 bases, and 4 bases lay outside the gene matches. CDR3 sequence: CASSPGLAGNEQYF. The CDR3 coding sequence is TGCGCCAGCAGCCCCGGACTAGCGGGAAACGAGCAGTACTTC.

V gene TRBV18 combines with J gene TRBJ2-7, with D possibly being TRBD1 (6 bases). V dropped 0 bases and J dropped 0 bases, with 15 bases sitting between them. Germline-derived CDR1 and CDR2 are KGHSH and LQKENI. The CDR3 runs to 17 residues. The CDR3 reads CASSPPPGHPSSYEQYF. In nucleotides, the CDR3 is TGTGCCAGCTCACCACCACCGGGACACCCTAGCTCCTACGAGCAGTACTTC. Full variable domain (rest looked up from reference TRBV18 and TRBJ2-7): NAGVMQNPRHLVRRRGQEARLRCSPMKGHSHVYWYRQLPEEGLKFMVYLQKENIIDESGMPKERFSAEFPKEGPSILRIQQVVRGDSAAYFCASSPPPGHPSSYEQYFGPGTRLTVT.

The chain combines TRBV29-1 with TRBJ2-3, with TRBD2 identical over 8 bases. The CDR3 is made up of 13 amino acids. V trimming: 7 bases; J trimming: 1 base; junction bases outside the gene matches: 4. Germline V lookup: CDR1 SQVTM, CDR2 ANQGSEA. CDR3 bases: TGCAGCGCACGGGGGGGCCGCACAGATACGCAGTATTTT. Protein product: CSARGGRTDTQYF.

The rearrangement links TRBV13 to TRBJ2-7; 7 bases are shared with TRBD1. In germline, CDR1 is PRHDT, CDR2 FYEKMQ (reference sequence). The CDR3 totals 15 residues. V was clipped by 3 bases and J by 1 base; unmatched bases: 6. CDR3 coding DNA: TGTGCCAGCAGCTTCGCACAGGGGAGATCCTACGAGCAGTACTTC. This gives the protein CASSFAQGRSYEQYF.

The V call is TRBV6-5, the J call TRBJ1-1, with D unresolved. The CDR3 sequence is 13 residues long. The V end was cut by 2 bases, the J end by 2 bases, with 6 bases between. In germline, CDR1 is MNHEY, CDR2 SVGAGI. The CDR3 sequence is CASSYTYNTEAFF. CDR3 DNA sequence: TGTGCCAGCAGTTACACTTATAACACTGAAGCTTTCTTT.